Here is one T cell receptor (beta chain) with its context. As yet, its antigen is unknown. The CDR3 consists of 13 residues. V lost 5 bases and J 4 bases, leaving 11 bases between the germline ends. From germline, CDR1 is SGHNT and CDR2 YENEEA. The PCR used 60 Vbeta and 13 Jbeta primers. Repertoires were generated with immunoSEQ multiplex PCR, while TCRdb's copy carries only in-frame clones and drops some. The table for this sample gives 55,000 to 70,000 clones. This entry comes from a study of cytomegalovirus exposure and HLA in healthy donors. Study-wide results and caveats: Sequencing had likely introduced a cluster of highly shared sequence variants as an artifact. TCR beta chains numbering more than 150 were designated cytomegalovirus-associated.

The V gene is TRBV11-3, the J gene TRBJ1-1, with a weak D call TRBD1 (5 bases). The specimen sequenced was PBMCs. The source of this sequence is a female donor in good health and CMV-seropositive. This chain's CDR3 is CASSRAGGTEAFF. In nucleotides, the CDR3 is TGTGCCAGCAGCCGAGCGGGGGGCACTGAAGCTTTCTTT.